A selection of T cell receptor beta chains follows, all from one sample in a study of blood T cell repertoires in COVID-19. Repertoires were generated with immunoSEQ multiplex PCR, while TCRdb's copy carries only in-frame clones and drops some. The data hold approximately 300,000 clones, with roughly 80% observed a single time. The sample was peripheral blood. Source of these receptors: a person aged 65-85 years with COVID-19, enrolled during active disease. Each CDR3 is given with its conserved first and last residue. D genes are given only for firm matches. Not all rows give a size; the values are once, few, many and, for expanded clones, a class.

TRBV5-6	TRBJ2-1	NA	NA	CASSLVRYNEQFF	TGTGCCAGCAGCTTGGTCAGGTACAATGAGCAGTTCTTC
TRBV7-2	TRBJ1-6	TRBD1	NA	CASSVDRGHSPLHF	TGTGCCAGCAGCGTCGACAGGGGGCATTCACCCCTCCACTTT
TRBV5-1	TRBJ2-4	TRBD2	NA	CASSAGDLGNIQYF	TGCGCCAGCAGCGCGGGGGACTTAGGGAACATTCAGTACTTC
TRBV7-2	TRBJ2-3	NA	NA	CASSLIAVGDTQYF	TGTGCCAGCAGCTTAATTGCGGTTGGAGATACGCAGTATTTT
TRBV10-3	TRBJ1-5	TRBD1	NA	CAISESGGGKGNQPQHF	TGTGCCATCAGTGAGTCAGGAGGGGGCAAAGGCAATCAGCCCCAGCATTTT
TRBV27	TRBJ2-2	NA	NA	CASSSHRTANTGELFF	TGTGCCAGCAGTAGCCACAGGACCGCGAACACCGGGGAGCTGTTTTTT
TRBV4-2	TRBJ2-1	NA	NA	CASSQPMEGGSYNEQFF	TGTGCCAGCAGCCAACCCATGGAGGGAGGCTCCTACAATGAGCAGTTCTTC
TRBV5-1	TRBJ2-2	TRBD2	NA	CASSRNGREVTGELFF	TGCGCCAGCAGCCGGAATGGACGGGAGGTCACCGGGGAGCTGTTTTTT
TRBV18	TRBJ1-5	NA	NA	CASSQEYSNQPQHF	TGTGCCAGCTCACAGGAGTATAGCAATCAGCCCCAGCATTTT
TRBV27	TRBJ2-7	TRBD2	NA	CASRNSGTSARRWDF	TGTGCCAGCCGCAATTCCGGGACTAGCGCTAGAAGGTGGGACTTC
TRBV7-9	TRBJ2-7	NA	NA	CASSLRTLNEQYF	TGTGCCAGCAGCTTAAGGACACTCAACGAGCAGTACTTC
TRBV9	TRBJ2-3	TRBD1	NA	CASSARQGTSTDTQYF	TGTGCCAGCAGCGCGAGACAGGGGACTAGCACAGATACGCAGTATTTT
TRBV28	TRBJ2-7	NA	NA	CASSFEVGGQRPYEQYF	TGTGCCAGCAGTTTTGAAGTCGGTGGACAGAGACCTTACGAGCAGTACTTC
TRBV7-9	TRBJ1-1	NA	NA	CASSLKGQLDTEAFF	TGTGCCAGCAGCTTAAAGGGACAACTGGACACTGAAGCTTTCTTT
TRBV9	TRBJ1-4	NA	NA	CASGKTTGGTGEKLFF	TGTGCCAGCGGCAAAACCACGGGGGGCACGGGCGAAAAACTGTTTTTT
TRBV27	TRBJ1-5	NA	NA	CASRQRWGRNSNQPQHF	TGTGCCAGCAGGCAGAGGTGGGGGCGGAATAGCAATCAGCCCCAGCATTTT
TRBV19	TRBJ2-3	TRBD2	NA	CASSIQTGGGALTDTQYF	TGTGCCAGTAGTATCCAAACGGGAGGGGGGGCCCTCACAGATACGCAGTATTTT
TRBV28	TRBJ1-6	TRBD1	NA	CASKADRGTSPLHF	TGTGCCAGCAAAGCCGACAGGGGAACCTCACCCCTCCACTTT
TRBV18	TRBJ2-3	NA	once	CASSPGGDTQYF	TGTGCCAGCTCACCGGGGGGAGATACGCAGTATTTT
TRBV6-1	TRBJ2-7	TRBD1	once	CASSETTGAYEQYF	TGTGCCAGCAGTGAAACTACAGGGGCCTACGAGCAGTACTTC
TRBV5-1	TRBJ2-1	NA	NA	CASSPRQGGHNEQFF	TGCGCCAGCAGCCCCCGGCAGGGGGGTCACAATGAGCAGTTCTTC
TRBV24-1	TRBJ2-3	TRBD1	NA	CATSDLTGGGTDTQYF	TGTGCCACCAGTGACCTAACAGGGGGAGGCACAGATACGCAGTATTTT
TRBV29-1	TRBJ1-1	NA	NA	CSGQVRAAEAFF	TGCAGCGGCCAGGTCCGAGCCGCTGAAGCTTTCTTT
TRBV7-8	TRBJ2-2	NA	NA	CASSSLVRTGELFF	TGTGCCAGCAGCAGTCTAGTGCGGACCGGGGAGCTGTTTTTT
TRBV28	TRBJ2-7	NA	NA	CASSYPPKITGIIPYEQYF	TGTGCCAGCAGTTACCCGCCAAAAATAACCGGGATCATCCCCTACGAGCAGTACTTC
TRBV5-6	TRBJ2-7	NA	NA	CASSLALQGYEQYF	TGTGCCAGCAGCTTGGCGTTACAGGGTTACGAGCAGTACTTC
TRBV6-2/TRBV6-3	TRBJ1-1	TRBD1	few	CASSLRDRRNTEAFF	TGTGCCAGCAGTCTACGGGACAGGAGGAACACTGAAGCTTTCTTT
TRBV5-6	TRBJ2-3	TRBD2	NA	CASSVLEGLAHMGDTQYF	TGTGCCAGCAGCGTCCTTGAAGGACTAGCGCATATGGGAGATACGCAGTATTTT
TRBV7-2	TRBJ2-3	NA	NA	CASRGSTDTQYF	TGTGCCAGCCGGGGAAGCACAGATACGCAGTATTTT
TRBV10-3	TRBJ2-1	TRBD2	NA	CAIAGESNEQFF	TGTGCCATAGCGGGAGAAAGTAATGAGCAGTTCTTC
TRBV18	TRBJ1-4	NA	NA	CASSPGASNEKLFF	TGTGCCAGCTCACCTGGGGCAAGTAATGAAAAACTGTTTTTT
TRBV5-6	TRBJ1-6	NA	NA	CASSFQGFASPLHF	TGTGCCAGCAGCTTTCAGGGGTTCGCTTCACCCCTCCACTTT
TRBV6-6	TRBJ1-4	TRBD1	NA	CASRDRGDAGEKLFF	TGTGCCAGCCGGGACAGGGGGGACGCGGGGGAAAAACTGTTTTTT
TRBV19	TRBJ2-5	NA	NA	CASSPGPSAETQYF	TGTGCCAGTAGCCCCGGCCCTAGCGCGGAGACCCAGTACTTC
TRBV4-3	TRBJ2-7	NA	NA	CASSQTGSYEQYF	TGCGCCAGCAGCCAAACAGGGTCCTACGAGCAGTACTTC
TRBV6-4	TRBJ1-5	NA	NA	CASSDHPAAGDYSNQPQHF	TGTGCCAGCAGTGACCATCCGGCAGCGGGAGACTATAGCAATCAGCCCCAGCATTTT
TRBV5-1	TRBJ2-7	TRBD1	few	CASSFPGTVHEQYF	TGCGCCAGCAGCTTCCCCGGGACAGTCCACGAGCAGTACTTC
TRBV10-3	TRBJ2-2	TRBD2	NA	CAISDPGLAGGDGELFF	TGTGCCATCAGTGACCCGGGACTAGCGGGCGGCGACGGGGAGCTGTTTTTT
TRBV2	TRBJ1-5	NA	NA	CASSEMARRDNQPQHF	TGTGCCAGCAGTGAAATGGCTCGCAGGGACAATCAGCCCCAGCATTTT
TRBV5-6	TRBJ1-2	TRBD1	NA	CASSLATGGADSGYTF	TGTGCCAGCAGCTTGGCAACAGGGGGCGCAGATTCTGGCTACACCTTC
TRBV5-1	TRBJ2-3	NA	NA	CASSLGGSGYTDTQYF	TGCGCCAGCAGCTTGGGAGGTAGCGGTTACACAGATACGCAGTATTTT
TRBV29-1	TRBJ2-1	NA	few	CSVAPVSAAGGEQFF	TGCAGCGTTGCCCCCGTGTCCGCGGCCGGCGGTGAGCAGTTCTTC
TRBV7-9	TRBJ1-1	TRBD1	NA	CASSQPGTGVEAFF	TGTGCCAGCAGCCAACCCGGGACAGGGGTTGAAGCTTTCTTT
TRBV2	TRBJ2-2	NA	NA	CASTMTEKFSSVGELFF	TGTGCCAGCACCATGACTGAAAAGTTCTCCTCTGTCGGGGAGCTGTTTTTT
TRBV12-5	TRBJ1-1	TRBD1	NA	CASGWGTGRYTEAFF	TGTGCTAGTGGTTGGGGGACAGGGCGGTACACTGAAGCTTTCTTT
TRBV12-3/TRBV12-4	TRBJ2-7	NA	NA	CASRTTGLGEQYF	TGTGCCAGCAGAACGACGGGGTTAGGGGAGCAGTACTTC
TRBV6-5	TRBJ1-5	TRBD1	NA	CASSLQGNSNQPQHF	TGTGCCAGCAGTTTACAGGGGAATAGCAATCAGCCCCAGCATTTT
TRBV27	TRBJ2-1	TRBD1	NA	CASSGQVGDFQENNEQFF	TGTGCCAGCAGCGGACAGGTGGGTGATTTCCAGGAAAACAATGAGCAGTTCTTC
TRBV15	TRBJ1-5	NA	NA	CATSRGVGNQPQHF	TGTGCCACCAGCAGGGGAGTCGGCAATCAGCCCCAGCATTTT
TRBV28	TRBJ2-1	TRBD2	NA	CASNPLARRYNEQFF	TGTGCCAGCAATCCACTAGCGCGACGGTACAATGAGCAGTTCTTC
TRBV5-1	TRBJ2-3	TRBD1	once	CASSLETGLNGAQYF	TGCGCCAGCAGCTTGGAGACAGGGCTGAATGGAGCGCAGTATTTT
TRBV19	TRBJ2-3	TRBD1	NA	CASRTDRGDTQYF	TGTGCCAGTAGAACTGACAGGGGAGATACGCAGTATTTT
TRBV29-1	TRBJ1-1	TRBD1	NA	CPGGRMNTEAFF	TGCCCAGGGGGCAGAATGAACACTGAAGCTTTCTTT
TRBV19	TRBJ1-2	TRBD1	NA	CASSPTGDYGYTF	TGTGCCAGTAGTCCCACAGGGGACTATGGCTACACCTTC
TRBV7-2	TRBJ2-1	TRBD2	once	CASSLGLAGVNEQFF	TGTGCCAGCAGCTTGGGACTAGCGGGGGTCAATGAGCAGTTCTTC
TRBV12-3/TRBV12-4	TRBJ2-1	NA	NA	CASSLLDEQFF	TGTGCCAGCAGTTTACTCGATGAGCAGTTCTTC
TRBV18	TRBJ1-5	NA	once	CASSPLAPNSNQPQHF	TGTGCCAGCTCACCACTTGCACCTAATAGCAATCAGCCCCAGCATTTT
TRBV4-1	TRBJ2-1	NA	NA	CASSQESGPAWGEQFF	TGCGCCAGCAGCCAAGAAAGCGGGCCCGCGTGGGGCGAGCAGTTCTTC
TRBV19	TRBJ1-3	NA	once	CASKDRFSGNTIYF	TGTGCCAGCAAGGACAGATTCTCTGGAAACACCATATATTTT